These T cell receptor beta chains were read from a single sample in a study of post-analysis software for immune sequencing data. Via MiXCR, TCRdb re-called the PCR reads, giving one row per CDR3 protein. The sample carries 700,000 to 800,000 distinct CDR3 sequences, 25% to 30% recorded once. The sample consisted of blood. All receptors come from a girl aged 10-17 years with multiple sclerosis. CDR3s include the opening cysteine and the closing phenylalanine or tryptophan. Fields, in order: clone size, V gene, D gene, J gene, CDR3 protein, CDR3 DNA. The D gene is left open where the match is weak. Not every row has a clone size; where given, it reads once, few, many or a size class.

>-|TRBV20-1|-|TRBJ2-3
CSARDWGVGDTQYF
TGCAGTGCTAGAGACTGGGGGGTCGGAGATACGCAGTATTTT
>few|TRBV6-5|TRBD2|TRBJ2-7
CASSYSGTGREEQYF
TGTGCCAGCAGTTACTCGGGGACGGGGAGGGAAGAGCAGTACTTC
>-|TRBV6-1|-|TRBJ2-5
CASRPLTPLETQYF
TGTGCCAGTCGACCACTAACTCCCCTGGAGACCCAGTACTTC
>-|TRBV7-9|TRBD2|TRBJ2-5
CASSLVLGLAENEQYF
TGTGCCAGCAGCTTAGTGTTGGGACTAGCGGAAAATGAGCAGTACTTC
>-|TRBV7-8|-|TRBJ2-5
CASSLGRQKETQYF
TGTGCCAGCAGCTTAGGTCGGCAGAAAGAGACCCAGTACTTC
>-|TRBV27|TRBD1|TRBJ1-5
CASVQTGRGNQPQHF
TGTGCCAGCGTACAGACAGGGCGCGGCAATCAGCCCCAGCATTTT
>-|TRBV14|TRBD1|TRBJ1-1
CASSLRTGANTEAFF
TGTGCCAGCAGCCTTAGGACAGGGGCTAACACTGAAGCTTTCTTT
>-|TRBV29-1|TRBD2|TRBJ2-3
CSSTGLAGVSTDTQYF
TGCAGCTCCACGGGACTAGCGGGAGTAAGCACAGATACGCAGTATTTT
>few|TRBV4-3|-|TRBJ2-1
CASSHILGSTGILNEQFF
TGCGCCAGCAGCCATATTCTCGGCAGTACGGGGATTTTGAATGAGCAGTTCTTC
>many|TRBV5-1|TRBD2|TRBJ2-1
CASSNGTSGRDEQFF
TGCGCCAGCAGCAACGGGACTAGCGGGAGGGATGAGCAGTTCTTC
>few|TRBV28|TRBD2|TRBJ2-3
CASSSSASGADTQYF
TGTGCCAGCAGTTCATCGGCTAGCGGGGCAGATACGCAGTATTTT
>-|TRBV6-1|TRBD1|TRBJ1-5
CASSTQGAQPQHF
TGTGCCAGCAGTACACAGGGGGCTCAGCCCCAGCATTTT
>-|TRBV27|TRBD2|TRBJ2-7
CASSRFPSGSYYEQYF
TGTGCCAGCAGCAGATTTCCTAGCGGGAGTTATTACGAGCAGTACTTC
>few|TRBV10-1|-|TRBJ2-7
CASRAGDSYEQYF
TGCGCCAGCAGGGCGGGCGACTCCTACGAGCAGTACTTC
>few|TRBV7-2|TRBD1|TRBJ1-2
CASSPKKGQGRGYTF
TGTGCCAGCAGCCCGAAAAAGGGACAGGGCCGTGGCTACACCTTC
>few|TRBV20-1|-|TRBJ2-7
CSARAGAVPGNEQYF
TGCAGTGCTAGGGCAGGGGCTGTCCCAGGGAACGAGCAGTACTTC
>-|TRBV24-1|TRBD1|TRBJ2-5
CATSDPGTGGETQYF
TGTGCCACCAGTGATCCAGGGACAGGCGGTGAGACCCAGTACTTC
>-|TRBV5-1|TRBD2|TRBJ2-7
CASSPGLAGVHEQYF
TGCGCCAGCAGCCCAGGACTAGCGGGAGTCCACGAGCAGTACTTC
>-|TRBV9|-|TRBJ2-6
CASSVAPTADGANVLTF
TGTGCCAGCAGCGTAGCCCCGACGGCCGACGGGGCCAACGTCCTGACTTTC
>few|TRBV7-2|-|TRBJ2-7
CASSPGRSRGAEQYF
TGTGCCAGCAGCCCTGGCAGGTCGAGAGGGGCCGAGCAGTACTTC
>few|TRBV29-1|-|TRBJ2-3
CSADPGRAGDTQYF
TGCAGCGCCGACCCCGGGCGGGCCGGAGATACGCAGTATTTT
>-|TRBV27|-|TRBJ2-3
CASGGWGGGGFTDTQYF
TGTGCCAGCGGAGGTTGGGGTGGAGGGGGTTTCACAGATACGCAGTATTTT
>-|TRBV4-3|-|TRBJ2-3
CASSLSHLETDTQYF
TGCGCCAGCAGCCTAAGCCACCTTGAGACAGATACGCAGTATTTT
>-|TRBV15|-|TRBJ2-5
CATSKIGGETQYF
TGTGCCACCAGCAAAATAGGGGGTGAGACCCAGTACTTC
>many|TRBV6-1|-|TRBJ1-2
CASSRDLPQDGYTF
TGTGCCAGCAGTAGGGACCTCCCACAGGACGGCTACACCTTC
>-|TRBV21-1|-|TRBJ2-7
CAGSPPGRDRGYEQYF
TGTGCCGGCAGCCCCCCGGGGAGAGACAGGGGTTACGAGCAGTACTTC
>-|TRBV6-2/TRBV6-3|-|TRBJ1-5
CASNSSPSQPQHF
TGTGCCAGCAATTCGTCCCCTAGCCAGCCCCAGCATTTT
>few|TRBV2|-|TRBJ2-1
CASSVVDQQFF
TGTGCCAGCAGTGTGGTAGACCAGCAGTTCTTC
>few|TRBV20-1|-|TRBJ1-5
CSARGPDQPQHF
TGCAGTGCTAGGGGCCCGGATCAGCCCCAGCATTTT
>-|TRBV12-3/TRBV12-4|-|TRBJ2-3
CASSLTRTASADTQYF
TGTGCCAGCAGTCTCACCCGGACAGCTAGCGCAGATACGCAGTATTTT